A single sample is the source of the 20 T cell receptor beta chains below, sequenced in a study of early T cells in non-severe SARS-CoV-2 infection. Via MiXCR, TCRdb re-called the 5' RACE reads, giving one row per CDR3 protein. The table includes tens of thousands of distinct CDR3 sequences, 3.5% to 5.5% detected once. The source material was whole blood, sampled at baseline. The receptor source for this set is an adult who was a healthcare worker with PCR-confirmed SARS-CoV-2 infection or an uninfected control (not recorded which).

This clonotype has ten or more counts. Written as DNA, the CDR3 is TGTGCCAGCAGTTCCCTCGGGATCTCAAACTATGAGCAGTTCTTC. Translated, it gives CASSSLGISNYEQFF. The gene calls are TRBV12-3 or TRBV12-4 and TRBJ2-1, with D possibly being TRBD2 (5 bases). V was shortened by 4 bases and J by 8 bases, with 18 bases between the two germline ends. The CDR3 contains 15 residues.

This clonotype appeared many times. The chain couples TRBV11-2 to TRBJ2-3; D unresolved. Trimming left V 5 bases short and J 5 bases short, with 17 bases between. CDR3 length: 15 residues. From germline, CDR1 is SGHAT and CDR2 FQNNGV. CDR3: CASSPPGGLEDTQYF. For the CDR3, the DNA is TGTGCCAGCAGCCCCCCCGGCGGCCTAGAAGATACGCAGTATTTT.

This clonotype has a count of ten or more. This chain connects TRBV5-1 to TRBJ1-5; no clear D. Germline V gene lookup returns CDR1 SGHRS and CDR2 YFSETQ. The V gene lost 0 bases and the J gene lost 2 bases, with 9 bases spanning the gap. This CDR3 comprises 15 residues. The CDR3 protein is CASSLDNGGNQPQHF. CDR3 coding DNA: TGCGCCAGCAGCTTGGACAATGGGGGCAATCAGCCCCAGCATTTT.

This clonotype was picked up many times. V and J are TRBV7-2 and TRBJ1-5; D remains ambiguous. From germline, CDR1 is SGHTA and CDR2 FQGNSA. The CDR3 runs to 15 residues. V was trimmed by 2 bases and J by 4 bases, leaving 12 bases between them. The CDR3 loop is CASSLYSGVNQPQHF. The CDR3 bases are TGTGCCAGCAGCTTATACAGTGGGGTTAATCAGCCCCAGCATTTT.

The table lists this clonotype with many counts. The chain combines TRBV5-4 with TRBJ2-7; unclear D gene. Germline loops: CDR1 SGHNT, CDR2 YYREEE (reference sequence). CDR3 length: 12 amino acids. V lost 0 bases, J lost 3 bases, and 4 bases lay in between. CDR3 sequence: CASSLDGYEQYF. CDR3 bases: TGTGCCAGCAGCTTGGACGGCTACGAGCAGTACTTC. The entire variable domain, with the rest obtained from reference TRBV5-4 and TRBJ2-7, is as follows: ETGVTQSPTHLIKTRGQQVTLRCSSQSGHNTVSWYQQALGQGPQFIFQYYREEENGRGNFPPRFSGLQFPNYSSELNVNALELDDSALYLCASSLDGYEQYFGPGTRLTVT.

The chain joins TRBV11-3 to TRBJ2-1; 11 nucleotides align to TRBD2. The length of the CDR3 is 16 residues. Germline V gene lookup returns CDR1 SGHNT and CDR2 YENEEA. Trimming cost V 2 bases and J 4 bases; bases outside gene matches: 4. The CDR3 DNA sequence: TGTGCCAGCAGCTTATTACTAGCGGGAGAATACAATGAGCAGTTCTTC. Translated: CASSLLLAGEYNEQFF.

This clonotype came up many times. V is TRBV11-2 and J is TRBJ1-2, with D unclear. Germline-derived CDR1 and CDR2 are SGHAT and FQNNGV. The CDR3 has 14 residues. Trimming cost V 4 bases and J 3 bases, with 12 bases left between them. CDR3 bases: TGTGCCAGCAGCTCGCTCTGGGGAGACTATGGCTACACCTTC. Its protein product is CASSSLWGDYGYTF.

The rearrangement uses TRBV11-2 and TRBJ1-5; D is possibly TRBD1 (6 bases). V gave up 0 bases and J gave up 4 bases, with 10 bases separating them. Germline lookup yields CDR1 SGHAT and CDR2 FQNNGV. The CDR3 is 15 amino acids. For the CDR3, the DNA is TGTGCCAGCAGCTTAGATCCAGGGGAGAATCAGCCCCAGCATTTT. Translated: CASSLDPGENQPQHF.

This clonotype showed up many times. This sequence joins TRBV20-1 and TRBJ2-7; the match to TRBD1 covers 7 bases. Germline assignment: CDR1 DFQATT and CDR2 SNEGSKA (reference sequence). The CDR3 length is 12 residues. CDR3 DNA sequence: TGCGGTTGTGGGACAGACTCCTACGAGCAGTACTTC. Amino acid sequence: CGCGTDSYEQYF.

This clonotype was seen ten or more times. The chain links TRBV5-1 to TRBJ2-3; no clear D. Germline loops: CDR1 SGHRS, CDR2 YFSETQ. CDR3 size: 12 residues. Trimming cost V 2 bases and J 0 bases, with 1 base left between them. This chain's CDR3 is CASSFSTDTQYF. The CDR3 region has the DNA TGCGCCAGCAGCTTCAGCACAGATACGCAGTATTTT.

This clonotype has ten or more counts. The chain joins TRBV6-5 to TRBJ2-7, with a weak D call TRBD2 (6 bases). The CDR3 length is 14 residues. CDR1 is MNHEY, CDR2 SVGAGI, per germline. Trimming took 7 bases from V and 0 from J, leaving 13 bases between them. CDR3 DNA: TGTGCCAGCATGCAGGACTACAGCTCCTACGAGCAGTACTTC. It yields the protein CASMQDYSSYEQYF.

This clonotype was observed a handful of times. The chain couples TRBV12-3 or TRBV12-4 to TRBJ2-7; D gene ambiguous. The CDR3 covers 11 residues. Deletions cut 3 bases from V and 7 bases from J, with 7 bases between. CDR3: CASSFSGEQYF. CDR3 in DNA: TGTGCCAGCAGTTTTAGTGGAGAGCAGTACTTC.

At least ten counts were recorded for this clonotype. V and J are TRBV4-1 and TRBJ1-5, with TRBD1 identical over 7 bases. This CDR3 comprises 16 residues. V lost 3 bases to trimming and J lost 1 base; unmatched junction nucleotides: 6. Per germline, CDR1 MGHRA and CDR2 YSYEKL. CDR3 sequence: CASSQSDRNSNQPQHF. The DNA for the CDR3 is TGCGCCAGCAGCCAGTCGGACAGGAACAGCAATCAGCCCCAGCATTTT.

The table lists this clonotype with many counts. In DNA, the CDR3 is TGCAGTGCTGCCCCTCGACTAGTTAACAATGAGCAGTTCTTC. This sequence encodes CSAAPRLVNNEQFF. The chain uses TRBV20-1 and TRBJ2-1, with a possible D match to TRBD2 (6 bases). The ends were cut back, 5 bases at V and 5 bases at J, with 16 bases in the middle. This CDR3 contains 14 residues. Per the germline V gene, CDR1 is DFQATT and CDR2 is SNEGSKA (reference sequence).

This clonotype was detected ten times or more. The chain combines TRBV2 with TRBJ2-7, with D hard to call. The CDR3 is 10 residues long. The germline V and J ends were trimmed by 4 bases and 4 bases, with 2 bases remaining between them. The germline CDR1 and CDR2 sequences are SNHLY and FYNNEI. CDR3 loop: CASSGYEQYF. The DNA of the CDR3 is TGTGCCAGCAGTGGGTACGAGCAGTACTTC.

This clonotype was seen repeatedly, ten times or more. The chain couples TRBV6-4 to TRBJ2-1, with 9 nucleotides matching TRBD2. V was clipped by 3 bases and J by 0 bases; unmatched bases: 0. This CDR3 comprises 15 residues. Germline CDR1 and CDR2: MRHNA and SNTAGT. The DNA of the CDR3 is TGTGCCAGCAGTGAGCGGGGGGGCTCCTACAATGAGCAGTTCTTC. It encodes CASSERGGSYNEQFF.

This clonotype was counted many times. The J gene is TRBJ2-7, the V gene TRBV12-3 or TRBV12-4, with D possibly being TRBD1 or TRBD2 (6 bases each). This CDR3 contains 15 residues. Trimming cost V 3 bases and J 2 bases, with 14 bases left between them. CDR3: CASSFSNREAYEQYF. As DNA, the CDR3 is TGTGCCAGCAGTTTTTCCAACAGGGAGGCCTACGAGCAGTACTTC.

This clonotype has ten or more counts. V usage is TRBV5-5 and J usage is TRBJ2-7, with TRBD1 as a possible D gene (6 bases). Germline-derived CDR1 and CDR2 are SGHKS and YYEKEE (reference sequence). The CDR3 has 14 residues. V was clipped by 1 base and J by 3 bases, with 11 bases between them. CDR3 protein: CASSLNRAYYEQYF. CDR3 nucleotide sequence: TGTGCCAGCAGCTTGAACAGGGCGTACTACGAGCAGTACTTC.

There are many counts of this clonotype. The rearrangement links TRBV14 to TRBJ1-4, with D perhaps TRBD1 (5 bases). The CDR3 length is 15 residues. Trimming stripped 4 bases from V and 8 bases from J, with 17 bases between. Germline loops: CDR1 SGHDN, CDR2 FVKESK. CDR3 DNA sequence: TGTGCCAGCAGCCCGACCGGGACCTTGGGGGAAAAACTGTTTTTT. It translates to CASSPTGTLGEKLFF. Combining the CDR3 with reference TRBV14 and TRBJ1-4 gives the whole variable domain EAGVTQFPSHSVIEKGQTVTLRCDPISGHDNLYWYRRVMGKEIKFLLHFVKESKQDESGMPNNRFLAERTGGTYSTLKVQPAELEDSGVYFCASSPTGTLGEKLFFGSGTQLSVL.

This clonotype appeared many times. The chain joins TRBV7-2 to TRBJ2-5; possibly TRBD1 for D (5 bases). The CDR3 loop spans 15 amino acids. Germline CDR1 and CDR2: SGHTA and FQGNSA. Trimming took 0 bases from V and 0 from J, leaving 8 bases between them. The CDR3 DNA reads TGTGCCAGCAGCTTAGCGCACAGGTACCAAGAGACCCAGTACTTC. Protein product: CASSLAHRYQETQYF. Complete variable domain (other parts from reference TRBV7-2 and TRBJ2-5): GAGVSQSPSNKVTEKGKDVELRCDPISGHTALYWYRQSLGQGLEFLIYFQGNSAPDKSGLPSDRFSAERTGGSVSTLTIQRTQQEDSAVYLCASSLAHRYQETQYFGPGTRLLVL.